This T cell receptor beta chain was sequenced in a study of T-cell memory formation after mild COVID-19. Findings and limits, study-wide: Among CD4+ contracting clones, most were CM and EM, and CD8+ ones EMRA.

The sample holds a few counts of this clonotype. The antigen is unknown. TCRdb used MiXCR to reprocess the 5' RACE reads, holding one entry per CDR3 protein. The sample includes roughly 250,000 distinct CDR3 sequences, about 17% seen only once; the top ten take 3.5%. The clonotype comes from a man aged 18 to 30 who had mild COVID-19 (a few samples of this study predate the infection). Cell type and time point are not known. Sequencing was performed on PBMCs or a T cell subset sorted from them (not recorded which).

CDR3 loop: CASSLISGVTDTQYF. The CDR3 coding sequence is TGTGCCAGCAGTTTGATTTCGGGGGTCACAGATACGCAGTATTTT. The rearrangement links TRBV12-3 or TRBV12-4 to TRBJ2-3; D may be TRBD2 (6 bases). Trimming stripped 3 bases from V and 2 bases from J, with 12 bases between. The length of the CDR3 is 15 residues.